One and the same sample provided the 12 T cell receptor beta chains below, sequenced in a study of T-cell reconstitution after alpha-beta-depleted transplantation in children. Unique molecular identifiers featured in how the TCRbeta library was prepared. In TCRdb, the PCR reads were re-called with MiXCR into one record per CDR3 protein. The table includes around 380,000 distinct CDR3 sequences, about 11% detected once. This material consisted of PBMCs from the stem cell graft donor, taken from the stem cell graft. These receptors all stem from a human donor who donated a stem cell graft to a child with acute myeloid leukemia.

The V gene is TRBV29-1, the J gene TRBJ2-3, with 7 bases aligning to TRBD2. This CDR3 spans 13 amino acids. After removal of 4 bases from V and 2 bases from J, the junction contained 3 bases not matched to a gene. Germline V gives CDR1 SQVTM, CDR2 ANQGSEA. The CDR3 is CSVGGGPTDTQYF. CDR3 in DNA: TGCAGCGTTGGGGGGGGACCCACAGATACGCAGTATTTT.

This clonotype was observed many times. The CDR3 sequence: CSAQGGQGVEKLFF. In nucleotides, the CDR3 is TGCAGTGCCCAGGGCGGACAGGGGGTTGAAAAACTGTTTTTT. This chain links TRBV20-1 with TRBJ1-4; 10 bases are shared with TRBD1. Germline CDR1 and CDR2: DFQATT and SNEGSKA (reference sequence). Trimming at V came to 6 bases and at J to 7 bases, leaving 8 bases not matched to a gene. The CDR3 consists of 14 residues.

CDR3 region: CASSHTWPGLASNNEQFF. CDR3 sequence (DNA): TGCGCCAGCAGCCACACGTGGCCGGGACTAGCGTCAAACAATGAGCAGTTCTTC. The chain has TRBV5-1 and TRBJ2-1; 10 bases are shared with TRBD2. V gave up 4 bases and J gave up 5 bases; unmatched junction bases: 15. Germline CDR1 reads SGHRS; CDR2 reads YFSETQ. CDR3 size: 18 residues. The full variable domain, rest sourced from reference TRBV5-1 and TRBJ2-1, is KAGVTQTPRYLIKTRGQQVTLSCSPISGHRSVSWYQQTPGQGLQFLFEYFSETQRNKGNFPGRFSGRQFSNSRSEMNVSTLELGDSALYLCASSHTWPGLASNNEQFFGPGTRLTVL.

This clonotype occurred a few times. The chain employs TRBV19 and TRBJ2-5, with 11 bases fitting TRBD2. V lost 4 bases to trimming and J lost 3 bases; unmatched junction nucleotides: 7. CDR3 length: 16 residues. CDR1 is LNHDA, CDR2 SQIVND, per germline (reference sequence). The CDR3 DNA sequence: TGTGCCAGTAGTACCCAACTAGCGGGGGAGAAAGAGACCCAGTACTTC. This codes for CASSTQLAGEKETQYF.

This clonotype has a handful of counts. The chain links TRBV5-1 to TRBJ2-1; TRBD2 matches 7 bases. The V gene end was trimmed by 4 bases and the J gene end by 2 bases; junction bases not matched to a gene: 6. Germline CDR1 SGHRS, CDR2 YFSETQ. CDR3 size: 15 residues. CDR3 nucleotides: TGCGCCAGCAGCATTAGCGGGCCCACCTACAATGAGCAGTTCTTC. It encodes CASSISGPTYNEQFF.

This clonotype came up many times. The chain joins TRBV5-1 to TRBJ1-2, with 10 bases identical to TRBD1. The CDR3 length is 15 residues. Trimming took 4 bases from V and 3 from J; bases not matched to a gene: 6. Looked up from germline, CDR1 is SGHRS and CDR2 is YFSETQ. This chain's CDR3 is CASSLTGGDDYGYTF. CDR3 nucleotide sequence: TGCGCCAGCAGCCTGACAGGGGGCGACGACTATGGCTACACCTTC. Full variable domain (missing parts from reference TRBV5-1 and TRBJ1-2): KAGVTQTPRYLIKTRGQQVTLSCSPISGHRSVSWYQQTPGQGLQFLFEYFSETQRNKGNFPGRFSGRQFSNSRSEMNVSTLELGDSALYLCASSLTGGDDYGYTFGSGTRLTVV.

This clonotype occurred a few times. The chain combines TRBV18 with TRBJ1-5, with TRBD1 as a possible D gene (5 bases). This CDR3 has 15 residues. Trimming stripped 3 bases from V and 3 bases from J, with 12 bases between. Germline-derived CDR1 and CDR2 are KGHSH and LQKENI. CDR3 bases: TGTGCCAGCTCACCTTCTAGGGGAAACAATCAGCCCCAGCATTTT. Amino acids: CASSPSRGNNQPQHF.

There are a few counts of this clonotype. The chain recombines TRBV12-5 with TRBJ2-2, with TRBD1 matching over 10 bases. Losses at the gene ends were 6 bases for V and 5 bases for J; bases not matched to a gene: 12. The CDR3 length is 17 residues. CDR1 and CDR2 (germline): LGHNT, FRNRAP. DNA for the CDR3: TGTGCTAGTGGCTCGCCTAGACAGGGGGCTTGGACCGGGGAGCTGTTTTTT. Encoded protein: CASGSPRQGAWTGELFF.

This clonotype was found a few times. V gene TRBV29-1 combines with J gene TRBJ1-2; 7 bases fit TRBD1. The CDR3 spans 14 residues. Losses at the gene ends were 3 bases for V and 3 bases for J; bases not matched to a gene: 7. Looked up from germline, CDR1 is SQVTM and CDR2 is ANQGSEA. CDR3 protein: CSVERQGAYYGYTF. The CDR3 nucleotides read TGCAGCGTTGAGAGACAGGGTGCCTACTATGGCTACACCTTC. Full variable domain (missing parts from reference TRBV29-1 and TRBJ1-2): SAVISQKPSRDICQRGTSLTIQCQVDSQVTMMFWYRQQPGQSLTLIATANQGSEATYESGFVIDKFPISRPNLTFSTLTVSNMSPEDSSIYLCSVERQGAYYGYTFGSGTRLTVV.

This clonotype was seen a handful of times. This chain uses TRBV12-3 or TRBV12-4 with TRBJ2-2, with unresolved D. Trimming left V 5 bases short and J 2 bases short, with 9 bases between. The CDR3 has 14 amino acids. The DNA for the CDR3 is TGTGCCAGCAGTAAGGACGCCAACACCGGGGAGCTGTTTTTT. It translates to CASSKDANTGELFF.

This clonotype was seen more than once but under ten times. CDR3 sequence: CASTDRGRVWPQHF. CDR3 DNA sequence: TGTGCCAGCACGGACAGGGGGCGGGTGTGGCCCCAGCATTTT. The V call is TRBV25-1, the J call TRBJ1-5; TRBD1 matches at 11 bases. Per germline, CDR1 MGHDK and CDR2 SYGVNS. The ends lost 7 bases at V and 9 bases at J; junction bases unmatched: 8. The CDR3 contains 14 residues.

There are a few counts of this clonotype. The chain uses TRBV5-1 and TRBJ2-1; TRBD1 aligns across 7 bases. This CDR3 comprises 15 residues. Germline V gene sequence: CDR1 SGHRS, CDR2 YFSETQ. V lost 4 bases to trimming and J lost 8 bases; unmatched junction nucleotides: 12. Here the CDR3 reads CASSPGGQLGYEQFF. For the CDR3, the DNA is TGCGCCAGCAGCCCAGGGGGACAGCTCGGGTATGAGCAGTTCTTC.